The 19 T cell receptor beta chains presented below share a single source sample, sequenced in a study of CXCR3-negative and CXCR3-positive naive CD8 T cells. Study-wide results and limits: Researchers report that CXCR3-positive naive cells carry more hydrophobic TRB CDR3s than CXCR3-negative naive cells.

Libraries were UMI-labeled 5' RACE TRB cDNA. After re-calling the 5' RACE reads, TCRdb lists one entry per CDR3 protein, DNA absent. This table holds about 92,000 distinct CDR3 sequences. For these TCRs, the target antigens are not known. Input material: naive CXCR3+ CD8+ T cells from blood. Specified subset: CD45RO-CCR7+CD27+CD95- naive CD8+ T cells expressing CXCR3 (TNR3+). The source of these receptors is a human donor in good health. Some clones in this sample may be carry-over from other donors' samples.

This CDR3 is CSVGGVGTDTQYF. The V gene is TRBV29-1, the J gene TRBJ2-3; TCRdb's D gene call, TRBD1, goes unchecked for lack of DNA. Germline CDR1 and CDR2: SQVTM and ANQGSEA. The CDR3 has 13 amino acids.

The rearrangement links TRBV4-3 to TRBJ2-1; absent DNA, TCRdb's TRBD1 call cannot be checked. CDR3 length: 17 residues. CDR1 is LGHNA, CDR2 YSLEER, per germline. This CDR3 is CASSPSPEGGTYNEQFF.

The genes are TRBV28 and TRBJ2-3. This CDR3 contains 13 residues. Germline assignment: CDR1 MDHEN and CDR2 SYDVKM. CDR3 protein: CASSRYTADTQYF.

This rearrangement joins TRBV20-1 to TRBJ1-4; TCRdb gives TRBD1 as the D gene, but with no DNA this cannot be confirmed. The CDR3 is made up of 16 amino acids. Per the germline V gene, CDR1 is DFQATT and CDR2 is SNEGSKA (reference sequence). The CDR3 sequence is CSARDRVWDRLEKLFF.

The chain has TRBV7-8 and TRBJ2-1. This CDR3 contains 17 residues. Germline lookup yields CDR1 SGHVS and CDR2 FQNEAQ. The CDR3 loop is CASSLESGVRPYNEQFF.

The chain is built from TRBV7-8 and TRBJ2-3; TCRdb reports TRBD2, a call that lacks DNA to check it against. Per the germline V gene, CDR1 is SGHVS and CDR2 is FQNEAQ. CDR3 size: 18 residues. The CDR3 loop is CASSLAGGGLVSRDTQYF.

The CDR3 sequence: CATSRDSGNTGELFF. This sequence joins TRBV15 and TRBJ2-2. The CDR3 sequence is 15 residues long. Germline V CDR1 and CDR2: LNHNV, YYDKDF (reference sequence).

The chain links TRBV7-9 to TRBJ1-4; with no DNA, the TCRdb D assignment of TRBD1 cannot be verified. CDR1 and CDR2 (germline): SEHNR, FQNEAQ (reference sequence). The CDR3 is 19 amino acids. This CDR3 reads CASSLEAFDRTATNEKLFF. Looking up the rest from reference TRBV7-9 and TRBJ1-4 gives the full variable domain: DTGVSQNPRHKITKRGQNVTFRCDPISEHNRLYWYRQTLGQGPEFLTYFQNEAQLEKSRLLSDRFSAERPKGSFSTLEIQRTEQGDSAMYLCASSLEAFDRTATNEKLFFGSGTQLSVL.

V and J are TRBV10-3 and TRBJ2-7; TCRdb indicates TRBD1, and absent DNA this call remains unverified. The CDR3 is made up of 16 amino acids. Germline V CDR1 and CDR2: ENHRY, SYGVKD. The CDR3 sequence: CAISGAGGQSSYEQYF.

This chain uses TRBV4-3 with TRBJ2-4; no DNA is available, so the TRBD1 call from TCRdb remains unchecked. Germline CDR1 and CDR2: LGHNA and YSLEER. This CDR3 is built from 18 residues. This chain's CDR3 is CASSTRFRGEVVGNIQYF.

The chain uses TRBV6-1 and TRBJ2-7; without DNA, the TCRdb call of TRBD2 cannot be checked. This CDR3 spans 15 amino acids. In germline, CDR1 is MNHNS, CDR2 SASEGT. CDR3 loop: CASSVWRGSSYEQYF.

The chain recombines TRBV27 with TRBJ1-1; the TRBD1 assignment by TCRdb is unverifiable without DNA. In germline, CDR1 is MNHEY, CDR2 SMNVEV (reference sequence). This CDR3 has 13 residues. The CDR3 is CATRLGANTEAFF.

The rearrangement joins TRBV4-3 to TRBJ2-1; TCRdb returns TRBD1, unconfirmable since there is no DNA. Per the germline V gene, CDR1 is LGHNA and CDR2 is YSLEER. This CDR3 region has 15 residues. CDR3 in amino acids: CASSSDREAHNEQFF.

The V call is TRBV28, the J call TRBJ2-1; TCRdb's D call, TRBD1, is unchecked because there is no DNA. Per the germline V gene, CDR1 is MDHEN and CDR2 is SYDVKM. The CDR3 sequence is 16 residues long. CDR3 amino acids: CASSITGGPPYNEQFF.

This chain uses TRBV12-3 or TRBV12-4 with TRBJ1-1; TCRdb designates TRBD1, a call that cannot be tested without DNA. This CDR3 has 13 amino acids. The chain's CDR3 is CASTLVGHSEAFF.

The chain uses TRBV10-3 and TRBJ2-1; TCRdb's D call of TRBD2 is untestable without DNA. CDR3 length: 16 residues. Per germline, CDR1 ENHRY and CDR2 SYGVKD. The chain's CDR3 is CAISARRGADYNEQFF.

The chain employs TRBV28 and TRBJ2-2; the D call of TRBD1 rests on TCRdb alone, since no DNA is present to check it. Germline lookup yields CDR1 MDHEN and CDR2 SYDVKM. The CDR3 spans 14 residues. CDR3 sequence reads: CASSRTGETGELFF.

The chain employs TRBV9 and TRBJ2-5; TCRdb returns TRBD1, unconfirmable since there is no DNA. The CDR3 has 15 residues. Germline lookup yields CDR1 SGDLS and CDR2 YYNGEE. The CDR3 reads CASSVRGGRKETQYF.

This rearrangement joins TRBV7-8 to TRBJ2-2; TCRdb calls TRBD1, which cannot be checked without DNA. This CDR3 comprises 17 residues. Germline CDR1 and CDR2: SGHVS and FQNEAQ. The CDR3: CASSRTTVGRVPGELFF.